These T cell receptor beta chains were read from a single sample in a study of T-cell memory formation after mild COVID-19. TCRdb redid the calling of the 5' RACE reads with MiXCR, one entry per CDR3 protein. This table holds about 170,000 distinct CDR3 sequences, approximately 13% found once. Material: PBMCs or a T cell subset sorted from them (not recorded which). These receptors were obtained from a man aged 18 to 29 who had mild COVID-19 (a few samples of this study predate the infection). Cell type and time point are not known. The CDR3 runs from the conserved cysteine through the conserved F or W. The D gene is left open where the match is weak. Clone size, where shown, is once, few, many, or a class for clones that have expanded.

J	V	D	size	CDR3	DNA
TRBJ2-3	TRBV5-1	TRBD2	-	CASSFSGAETDTQYF	TGCGCCAGCAGCTTTAGCGGGGCCGAGACAGATACGCAGTATTTT
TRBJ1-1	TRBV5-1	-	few	CASRVTYNGEAFF	TGCGCCAGCAGGGTGACGTATAACGGAGAAGCTTTCTTT
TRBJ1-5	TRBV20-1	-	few	CSANRDGDQPQHF	TGCAGTGCTAACCGGGACGGGGATCAGCCCCAGCATTTT
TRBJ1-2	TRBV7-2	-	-	CASTQENYGYTF	TGTGCCAGCACCCAGGAGAACTATGGCTACACCTTC
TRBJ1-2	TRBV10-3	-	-	CAISESRQEGYTF	TGTGCCATCAGTGAGTCCCGGCAAGAGGGCTACACCTTC
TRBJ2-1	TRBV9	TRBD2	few	CASSVALAGNEQFF	TGTGCCAGCAGCGTAGCTCTAGCGGGGAATGAGCAGTTCTTC
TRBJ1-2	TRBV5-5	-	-	CASSSGAGGFYGYTF	TGTGCCAGCAGCTCCGGGGCAGGTGGTTTCTATGGCTACACCTTC
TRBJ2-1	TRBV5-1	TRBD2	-	CASSITPGLDPHEQFF	TGCGCCAGCAGCATTACTCCGGGACTAGATCCGCATGAGCAGTTCTTC
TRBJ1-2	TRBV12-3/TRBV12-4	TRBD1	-	CASSFGDREYYGYTF	TGTGCCAGCAGTTTTGGAGACAGGGAGTACTATGGCTACACCTTC
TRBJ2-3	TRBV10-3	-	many	CVTGAGPPSTDTQYF	TGTGTTACGGGGGCTGGTCCCCCTAGCACAGATACGCAGTATTTT
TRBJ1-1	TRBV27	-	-	CASSSGYYSRTEAFF	TGTGCCAGCAGTTCCGGGTACTACAGCCGCACTGAAGCTTTCTTT
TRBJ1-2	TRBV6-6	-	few	CASSWGPPAYGYTF	TGTGCCAGCAGTTGGGGCCCCCCAGCTTATGGCTACACCTTC
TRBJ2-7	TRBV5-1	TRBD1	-	CASSSYTGVSDDEQYF	TGCGCCAGCAGCTCGTACACAGGGGTTTCCGACGACGAGCAGTACTTC
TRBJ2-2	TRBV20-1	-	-	CSARVSRGNTGELFF	TGCAGTGCTAGAGTTTCCAGGGGGAACACCGGGGAGCTGTTTTTT
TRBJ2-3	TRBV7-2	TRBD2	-	CASSLARGTDTQYF	TGTGCCAGCAGCTTAGCGCGGGGGACAGATACGCAGTATTTT
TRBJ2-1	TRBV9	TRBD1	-	CASSRKTGGLYNEQFF	TGTGCCAGCAGCCGAAAGACAGGGGGCCTTTACAATGAGCAGTTCTTC
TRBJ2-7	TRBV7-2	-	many	CATQARGSSYEQYF	TGTGCCACCCAAGCTCGGGGGAGCTCCTACGAGCAGTACTTC
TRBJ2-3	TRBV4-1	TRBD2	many	CASSQENRLAGGGQYF	TGCGCCAGCAGCCAAGAAAATCGGCTAGCGGGGGGCGGGCAGTATTTT
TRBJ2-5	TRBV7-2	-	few	CASSLKLETQYF	TGTGCCAGCAGCCTCAAGCTGGAGACCCAGTACTTC
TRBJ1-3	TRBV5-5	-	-	CASSSGAGNTVYF	TGTGCCAGCAGCTCAGGGGCTGGAAACACCGTATATTTT
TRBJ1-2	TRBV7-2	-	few	CASSLTNLFYGYTF	TGTGCCAGCAGCTTAACGAATCTGTTCTATGGCTACACCTTC
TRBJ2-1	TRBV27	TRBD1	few	CASSSTARDRVPNEQFF	TGTGCCAGCAGTTCGACTGCCCGGGACAGGGTCCCTAATGAGCAGTTCTTC
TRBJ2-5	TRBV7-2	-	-	CASSLKDEETQYF	TGTGCCAGCAGCTTAAAGGACGAAGAGACCCAGTACTTC
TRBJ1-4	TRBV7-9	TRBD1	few	CASSLDRGREKLFF	TGTGCCAGCAGCCTGGACAGGGGGCGTGAAAAACTGTTTTTT
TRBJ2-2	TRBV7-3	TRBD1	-	CASSLKGATGELFF	TGTGCCAGCAGCTTAAAGGGGGCCACCGGGGAGCTGTTTTTT
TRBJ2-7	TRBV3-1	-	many	CASSQAGAREQYF	TGTGCCAGCAGCCAGGCGGGGGCAAGGGAGCAGTACTTC
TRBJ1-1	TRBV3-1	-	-	CASSLSGETEAFF	TGTGCCAGCAGCCTATCTGGGGAGACTGAAGCTTTCTTT
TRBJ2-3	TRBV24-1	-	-	CATRRGVGGTDTQYF	TGTGCCACCCGCCGAGGGGTCGGCGGCACAGATACGCAGTATTTT
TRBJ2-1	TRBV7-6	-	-	CASSLSSQAQFF	TGTGCCAGCAGCCTCTCCAGCCAGGCGCAGTTCTTC
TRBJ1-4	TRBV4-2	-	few	CASSQDAEWENEKLFF	TGTGCCAGCAGCCAGGACGCAGAGTGGGAAAATGAAAAACTGTTTTTT
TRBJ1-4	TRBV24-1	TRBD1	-	CATSDPGTDGEKLFF	TGTGCCACCAGTGACCCCGGGACAGACGGGGAAAAACTGTTTTTT
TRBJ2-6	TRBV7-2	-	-	CASSLRRVTGANVLTF	TGTGCCAGCAGCTTAAGAAGGGTAACCGGGGCCAACGTCCTGACTTTC
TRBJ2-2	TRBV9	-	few	CASSVLRGSTGELFF	TGTGCCAGCAGCGTATTAAGGGGTAGCACCGGGGAGCTGTTTTTT
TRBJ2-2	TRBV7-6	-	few	CASSLSWRNTGELFF	TGTGCCAGCAGCTTAAGTTGGCGGAACACCGGGGAGCTGTTTTTT
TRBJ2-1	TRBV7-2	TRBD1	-	CASSTRQGEFF	TGTGCCAGCAGCACCCGACAGGGCGAGTTCTTC
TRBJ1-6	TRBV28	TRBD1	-	CASEPGGRSSPLHF	TGTGCCAGTGAGCCAGGGGGTAGAAGTTCACCCCTCCACTTT